This paragraph covers one T cell receptor (beta chain) sequence. This clonotype was seen repeatedly, ten times or more. What this receptor recognizes is not known. No base quality values were provided; no much bigger clone lies one nucleotide off. This sample was included in a study of T-cell reconstitution after alpha-beta-depleted transplantation in children (dated by TCRdb to 2016 to 2017). Some background on the complete study: T-cell immune reconstitution after TCRalphabeta/CD19-depleted allogeneic hematopoietic cell transplantation in children was quantitatively tracked in the study by means of TCR repertoire profiling.

CDR1 and CDR2, looked up from the germline V gene, are SGHAT and FQNNGV. V has 5 bases trimmed and J has 8 bases trimmed; junction bases matching no gene number 9. The CDR3 spans 15 residues, from the cysteine through the phenylalanine. The sequence is cut down to CDR3 DNA, 45 bases in frame from base 1. Library preparation was by PCR. Instrument on record: Illumina HiSeq 2500. TCR libraries were prepared with molecular barcoding, using unique molecular identifiers to normalize TCRbeta repertoire quantification. TCRdb took the public reads, trimmed them with fastp at Q25, ran MiXCR for clone calling and kept in-frame beta chains. Each entry merges the rows of one CDR3 protein and shows their most common DNA and genes. Across this sample there are around 600,000 distinct CDR3 sequences, with 8% to 11% seen only once. Less than 5% of the sample goes to the ten largest clones.

The source was PBMCs from the stem cell graft donor, collected from the stem cell graft. The V and J segments used are TRBV11-2 and TRBJ1-6; 7 bases in between match TRBD1. The TCR originated in a human donor who donated a stem cell graft to a child with acute myeloid leukemia. The nucleotide sequence is given as TGTGCCAGCAGCAGAGGACAGGATCCTTATTCACCCCTCCACTTT. Its translation reads: CASSRGQDPYSPLHF.